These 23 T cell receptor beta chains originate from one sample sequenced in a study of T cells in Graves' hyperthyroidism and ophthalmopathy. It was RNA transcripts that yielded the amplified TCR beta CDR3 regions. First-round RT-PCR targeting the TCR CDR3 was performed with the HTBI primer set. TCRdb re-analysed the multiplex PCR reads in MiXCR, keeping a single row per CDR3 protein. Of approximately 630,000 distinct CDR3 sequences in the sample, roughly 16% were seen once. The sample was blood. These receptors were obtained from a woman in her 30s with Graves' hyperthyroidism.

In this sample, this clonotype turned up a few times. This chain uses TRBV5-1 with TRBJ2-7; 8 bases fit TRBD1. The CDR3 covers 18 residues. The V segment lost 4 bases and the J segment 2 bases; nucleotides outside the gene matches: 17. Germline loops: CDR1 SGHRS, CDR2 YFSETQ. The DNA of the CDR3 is TGCGCCAGCAGCCACGTAGCCGGTATGACAGGGGACCCCTACGAGCAGTACTTC. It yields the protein CASSHVAGMTGDPYEQYF.

The CDR3 region is CSVEDQGQGYTGELFF. The CDR3 DNA follows: TGCAGCGTTGAAGATCAGGGACAGGGCTACACCGGGGAGCTGTTTTTT. The chain is built from TRBV29-1 and TRBJ2-2, with 9 bases matching TRBD1. Germline V lookup: CDR1 SQVTM, CDR2 ANQGSEA. The V gene end was trimmed by 0 bases and the J gene end by 3 bases; junction bases not matched to a gene: 5. The CDR3 length is 16 residues.

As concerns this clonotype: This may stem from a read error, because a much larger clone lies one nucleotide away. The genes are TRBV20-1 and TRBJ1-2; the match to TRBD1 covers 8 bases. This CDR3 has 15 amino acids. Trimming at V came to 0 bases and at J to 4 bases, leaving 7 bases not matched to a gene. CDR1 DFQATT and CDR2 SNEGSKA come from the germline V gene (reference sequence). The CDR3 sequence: CSARDGRDRLYGYTF. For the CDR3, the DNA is TGCAGTGCTAGAGATGGACGGGACAGGCTCTATGGCTACACCTTC.

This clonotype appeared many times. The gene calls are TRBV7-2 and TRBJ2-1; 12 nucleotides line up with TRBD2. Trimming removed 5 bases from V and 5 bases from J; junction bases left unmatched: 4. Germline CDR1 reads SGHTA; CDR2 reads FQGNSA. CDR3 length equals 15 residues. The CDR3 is CASSGASGRDNEQFF. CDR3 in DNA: TGTGCCAGCAGCGGGGCTAGCGGGAGGGACAATGAGCAGTTCTTC.

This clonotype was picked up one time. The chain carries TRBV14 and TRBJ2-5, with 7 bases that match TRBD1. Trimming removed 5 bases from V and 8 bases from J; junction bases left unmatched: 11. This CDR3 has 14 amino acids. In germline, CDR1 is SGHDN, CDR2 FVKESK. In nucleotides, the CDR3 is TGTGCCAGCAGCTTAACAGGGGATTACTCCACCCAGTACTTC. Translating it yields CASSLTGDYSTQYF.

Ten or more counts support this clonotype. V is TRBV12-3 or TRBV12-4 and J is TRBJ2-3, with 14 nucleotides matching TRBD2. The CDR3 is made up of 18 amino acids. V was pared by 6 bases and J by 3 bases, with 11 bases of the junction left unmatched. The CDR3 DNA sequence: TGTGCCAGCAGAACGGGACTAGCGGGAGTCGGGAGTACAGATACGCAGTATTTT. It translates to CASRTGLAGVGSTDTQYF.

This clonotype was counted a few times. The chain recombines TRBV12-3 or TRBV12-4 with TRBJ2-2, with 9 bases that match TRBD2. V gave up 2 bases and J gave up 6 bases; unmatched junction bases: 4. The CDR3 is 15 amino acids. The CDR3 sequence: CASSLRVAGAGELFF. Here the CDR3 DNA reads TGTGCCAGCAGTTTAAGGGTAGCGGGGGCCGGGGAGCTGTTTTTT.

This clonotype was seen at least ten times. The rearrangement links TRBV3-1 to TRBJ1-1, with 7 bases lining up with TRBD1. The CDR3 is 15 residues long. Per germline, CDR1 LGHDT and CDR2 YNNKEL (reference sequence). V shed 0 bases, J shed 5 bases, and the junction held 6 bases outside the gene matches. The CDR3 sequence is CASSQEDRRGTEAFF. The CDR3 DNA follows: TGTGCCAGCAGCCAAGAGGACAGGCGGGGGACTGAAGCTTTCTTT. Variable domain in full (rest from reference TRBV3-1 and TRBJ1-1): DTAVSQTPKYLVTQMGNDKSIKCEQNLGHDTMYWYKQDSKKFLKIMFSYNNKELIINETVPNRFSPKSPDKAHLNLHINSLELGDSAVYFCASSQEDRRGTEAFFGQGTRLTVV.

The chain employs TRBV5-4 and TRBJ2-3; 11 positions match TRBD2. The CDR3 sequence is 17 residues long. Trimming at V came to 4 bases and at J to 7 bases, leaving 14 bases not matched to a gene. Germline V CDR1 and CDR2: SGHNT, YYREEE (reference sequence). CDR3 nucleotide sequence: TGTGCCAGCAGCCCACCGTCACTAGCGGGAGTAACACATACGCAGTATTTT. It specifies CASSPPSLAGVTHTQYF.

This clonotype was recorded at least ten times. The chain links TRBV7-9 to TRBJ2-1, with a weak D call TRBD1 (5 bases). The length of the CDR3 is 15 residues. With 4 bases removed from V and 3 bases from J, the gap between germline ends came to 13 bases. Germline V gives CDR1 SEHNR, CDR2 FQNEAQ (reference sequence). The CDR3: CASSSQGTLYNEQFF. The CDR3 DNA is TGTGCCAGCAGCTCGCAGGGAACACTCTACAATGAGCAGTTCTTC.

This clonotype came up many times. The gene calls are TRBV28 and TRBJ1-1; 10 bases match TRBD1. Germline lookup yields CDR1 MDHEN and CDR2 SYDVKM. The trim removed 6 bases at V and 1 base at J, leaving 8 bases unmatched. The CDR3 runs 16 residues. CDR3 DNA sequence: TGTGCCAGCAGCCTCGACAGGGGGCTAGGGAACACTGAAGCTTTCTTT. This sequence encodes CASSLDRGLGNTEAFF.

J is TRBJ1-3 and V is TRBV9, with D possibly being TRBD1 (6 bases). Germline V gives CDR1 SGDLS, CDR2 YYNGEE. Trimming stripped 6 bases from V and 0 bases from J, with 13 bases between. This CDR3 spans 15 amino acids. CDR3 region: CASTQGTLSGNTIYF. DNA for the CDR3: TGTGCCAGCACCCAAGGGACACTCTCTGGAAACACCATATATTTT.

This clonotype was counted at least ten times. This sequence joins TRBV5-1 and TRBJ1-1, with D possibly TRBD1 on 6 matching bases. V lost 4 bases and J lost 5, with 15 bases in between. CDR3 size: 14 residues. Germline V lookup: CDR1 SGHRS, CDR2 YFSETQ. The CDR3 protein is CASSGTGQGTEAFF. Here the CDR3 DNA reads TGCGCCAGCAGCGGGACGGGTCAGGGGACTGAAGCTTTCTTT.

The CDR3 bases are TGTGCCAGCACCCCCGGGACAGGGTTGACCCACGAGCAGTACTTC. Amino acid sequence: CASTPGTGLTHEQYF. The genes are TRBV11-2 and TRBJ2-7; TRBD1 agrees at 9 bases. Germline V CDR1 and CDR2: SGHAT, FQNNGV. V lost 7 bases and J lost 5; bases outside the gene matches: 12. This CDR3 region has 15 residues. The entire variable domain, with the rest obtained from reference TRBV11-2 and TRBJ2-7, is as follows: EAGVAQSPRYKIIEKRQSVAFWCNPISGHATLYWYQQILGQGPKLLIQFQNNGVVDDSQLPKDRFSAERLKGVDSTLKIQPAKLEDSAVYLCASTPGTGLTHEQYFGPGTRLTVT.

Here the CDR3 DNA reads TGTGCCAGCAGCCCCGGACAGGCCCTTGCCTACGAGCAGTACTTC. Translated: CASSPGQALAYEQYF. The gene calls are TRBV7-9 and TRBJ2-7; 7 positions match TRBD1. This CDR3 has 15 residues. V gave up 5 bases and J gave up 2 bases; unmatched junction bases: 9. Per the germline V gene, CDR1 is SEHNR and CDR2 is FQNEAQ (reference sequence).

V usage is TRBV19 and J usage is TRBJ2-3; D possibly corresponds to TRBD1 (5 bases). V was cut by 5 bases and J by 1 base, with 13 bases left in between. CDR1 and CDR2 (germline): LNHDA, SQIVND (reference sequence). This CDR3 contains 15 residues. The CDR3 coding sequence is TGTGCCAGTAGTCGACAGCCCCACGGCACAGATACGCAGTATTTT. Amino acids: CASSRQPHGTDTQYF.

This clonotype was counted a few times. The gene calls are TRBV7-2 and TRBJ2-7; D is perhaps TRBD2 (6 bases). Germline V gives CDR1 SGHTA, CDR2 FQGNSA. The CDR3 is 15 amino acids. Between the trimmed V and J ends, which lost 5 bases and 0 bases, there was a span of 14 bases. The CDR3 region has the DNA TGTGCCAGCAGCCGTTCGGGGGTAACCTCCTACGAGCAGTACTTC. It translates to CASSRSGVTSYEQYF.

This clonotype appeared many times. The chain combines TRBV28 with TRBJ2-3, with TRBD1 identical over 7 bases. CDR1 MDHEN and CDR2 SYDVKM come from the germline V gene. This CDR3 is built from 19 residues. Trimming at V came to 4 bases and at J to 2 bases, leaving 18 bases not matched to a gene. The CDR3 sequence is CASSSLTPATGKFTDTQYF. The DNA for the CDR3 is TGTGCCAGCAGTTCCCTAACCCCAGCGACAGGGAAGTTCACAGATACGCAGTATTTT. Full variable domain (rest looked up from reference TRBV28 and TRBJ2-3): DVKVTQSSRYLVKRTGEKVFLECVQDMDHENMFWYRQDPGLGLRLIYFSYDVKMKEKGDIPEGYSVSREKKERFSLILESASTNQTSMYLCASSSLTPATGKFTDTQYFGPGTRLTVL.

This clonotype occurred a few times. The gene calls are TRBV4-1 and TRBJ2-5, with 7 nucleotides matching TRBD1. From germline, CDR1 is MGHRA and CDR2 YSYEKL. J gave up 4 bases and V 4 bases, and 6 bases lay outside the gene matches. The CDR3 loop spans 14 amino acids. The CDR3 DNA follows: TGCGCCAGCAGCCCACAGGGACAGCGAGAGACCCAGTACTTC. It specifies CASSPQGQRETQYF.

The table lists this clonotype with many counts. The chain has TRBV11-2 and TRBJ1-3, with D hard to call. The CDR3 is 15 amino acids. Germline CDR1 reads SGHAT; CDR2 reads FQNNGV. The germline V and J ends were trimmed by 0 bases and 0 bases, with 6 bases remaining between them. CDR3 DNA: TGTGCCAGCAGCTTAGATTGGAGCTCTGGAAACACCATATATTTT. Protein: CASSLDWSSGNTIYF.

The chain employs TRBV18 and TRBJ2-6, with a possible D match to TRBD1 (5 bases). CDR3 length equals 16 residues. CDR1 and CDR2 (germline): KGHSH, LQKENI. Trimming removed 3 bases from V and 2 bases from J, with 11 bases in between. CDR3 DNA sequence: TGTGCCAGCTCACCTGCAGGACAACCTGGGGCCAACGTCCTGACTTTC. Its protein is CASSPAGQPGANVLTF.

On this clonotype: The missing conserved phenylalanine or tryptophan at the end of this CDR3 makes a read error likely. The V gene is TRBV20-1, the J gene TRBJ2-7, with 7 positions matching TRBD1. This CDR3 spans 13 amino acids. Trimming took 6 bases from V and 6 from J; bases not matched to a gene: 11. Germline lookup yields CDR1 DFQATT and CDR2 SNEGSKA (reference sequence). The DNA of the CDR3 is TGCAGTGCCAACGGTCTTACAGGGGTCGAGCAGTACCTC. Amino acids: CSANGLTGVEQYL.

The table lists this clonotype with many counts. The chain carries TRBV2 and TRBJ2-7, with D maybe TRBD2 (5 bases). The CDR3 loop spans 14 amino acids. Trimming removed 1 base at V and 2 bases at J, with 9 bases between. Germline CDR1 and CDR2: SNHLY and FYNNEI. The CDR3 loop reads CASSEGGFAYEQYF. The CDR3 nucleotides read TGTGCCAGCAGTGAAGGAGGGTTCGCCTACGAGCAGTACTTC.